The sequence of this T cell receptor (beta chain) was determined in a study of CD8+ T cells in alopecia areata (dated 2018 in TCRdb). Notes on the research overall: Treated patients were enrolled in an open-label pilot trial of oral tofacitinib, 5 to 10 mg twice daily, for moderate-to-severe alopecia areata. Amplification of TCRbeta CDR3 regions was done by immunoSEQ multiplex PCR using 35 Vbeta forward primers and 13 Jbeta reverse primers. The RNA source kit depended on sample type: the PAXgene miRNA kit for fixed scalp, the miRNeasy kit for PBMCs, and the RNeasy kit for mouse skin. Tofacitinib-treated patients had biopsies at baseline and at 4 and 24 weeks of treatment, with a later scalp biopsy in several patients. On the human side, TCRbeta sequencing was run on scalp tissue and on sorted CD4+ and CD8+ peripheral blood T cells from healthy controls and from alopecia areata patients with either patchy or totalis/universalis disease. Patients received tofacitinib for 6 to 18 months and were then followed off drug for 6 months to check for delayed response and recurrence. Scalp clonality was compared among normal scalp (n=4), patchy alopecia areata scalp (n=8), and alopecia totalis/universalis scalp (n=8). To study T cell clonal expansion in alopecia areata, the researchers applied high-throughput TCRbeta sequencing to both the C3H/HeJ mouse model and human patients. What the authors observed across the whole study: TCR sequences shared between patients were less clear than in mice, possibly partly because of HLA diversity in the patient population. Lesional scalp, especially in alopecia totalis/universalis, showed higher clonality and more expanded CD8+ clones than normal scalp, suggesting antigenic drive. Unlike mouse skin, where gammadelta T cells dominate, normal human skin contains resident alphabeta T cells that get sequenced too, which complicates analysis of the scalp TCR repertoire.

The time point label, as the study defines it: baseline before oral tofacitinib. From alopecia areata patients, peripheral blood was collected along with lesional scalp punch biopsies. PBMCs were isolated by density centrifugation and stained for CD3, CD4 and CD8, after which CD4+ and CD8+ T cells were sorted on a FACSAria. This clone was counted a single time. Its antigen target is currently unknown. There are no base qualities to consult, and no much larger clone falls within one base. The CDR3 spans 11 residues, from the cysteine through the phenylalanine. CDR3 DNA is the only sequence kept; it has 33 bases, read in frame from the first base. V is pared back by 3 bases and J by 1 base, with 3 bases lying between the germline termini. From a lookup of the germline V gene, CDR1 and CDR2 are SQVTM and ANQGSEA. The receptor library was made with the immunoSEQ multiplex PCR assay. RNA was extracted from all samples and reverse transcribed into cDNA as template for TCR sequencing. SuperScript III was used to make first-strand cDNA, primed with a 2:1 mix of oligo-dT and random hexamers. A synthetic immune receptor repertoire was used to assess amplification bias, and residual bias was removed computationally. The study's own analysis went as follows. Raw reads were preprocessed to remove errors, and CDR3 was defined by IMGT conventions from the conserved cysteine to phenylalanine. Clonality was calculated as 1 minus Shannon entropy normalized by log2 of the number of productive unique TCRs. Whether each scalp clone was CD4 or CD8 was inferred by checking scalp TCRbeta sequences against the CD4 and CD8 repertoires from sorted blood. TCRdb mirrors the immuneACCESS table, restricted to in-frame sequences. Some clones are absent from its copies; in checked studies, under half trace to an unresolved V gene, and the reason for the others is unknown. The V and J calls and clone size were taken over from that table, and D and trimming were inferred from the DNA. The sample table holds 200,000 or so clones, of which about 53% were seen once. The ten largest clones add up to 0.45% of the sample.

In this chain, TRBV29-1 is recombined with TRBJ1-1; the D gene cannot be named for sure. The receptor was derived from a human donor with alopecia areata. This specimen consisted of CD4+ T cells sorted from blood, obtained at week 0. The nucleotide sequence is TGCAGCGTTGACAGGAACACTGAAGCTTTCTTT. Its protein is CSVDRNTEAFF.